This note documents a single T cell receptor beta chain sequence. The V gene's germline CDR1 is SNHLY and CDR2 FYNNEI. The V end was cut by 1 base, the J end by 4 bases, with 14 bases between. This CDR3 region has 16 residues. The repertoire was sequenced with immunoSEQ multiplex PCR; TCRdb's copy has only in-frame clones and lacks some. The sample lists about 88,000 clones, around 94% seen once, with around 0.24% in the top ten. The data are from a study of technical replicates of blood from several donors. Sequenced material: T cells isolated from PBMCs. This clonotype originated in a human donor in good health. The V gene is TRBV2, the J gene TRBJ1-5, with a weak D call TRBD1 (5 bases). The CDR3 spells CASSEGLQALNQPQHF. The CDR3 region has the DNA TGTGCCAGCAGTGAAGGTTTACAGGCCCTAAATCAGCCCCAGCATTTT.